This TCR beta chain was obtained from a study of OX40 agonist ivuxolimab in advanced cancers. Study at large: Prior therapy, whether anti-PD-1, anti-PD-L1 or anti-CTLA-4, was allowed, and roughly 41% had some. Study-level findings and limits: In general, CD8+ T cells held more expanded clones than CD4+ did, on average.

Assay used: immunoSEQ multiplex PCR; TCRdb lists only in-frame clones, some missing. The table includes roughly 97,000 clones, around nine tenths detected once. The CDR3 is 15 residues long. The V segment lost 5 bases and the J segment 2 bases; nucleotides outside the gene matches: 4. CDR1 MNHEY and CDR2 SVGAGI come from the germline V gene. As concerns this clone: Antigen specificity is unknown.

The V and J genes are TRBV6-5 and TRBJ2-1; 9 nucleotides align to TRBD1. The TCR was taken from an adult with an advanced solid tumor such as melanoma, head and neck, liver or kidney cancer. Sequences were derived from CD4+ or CD8+ T cells sorted from blood, sampled in a trial of the OX40 agonist ivuxolimab. CDR3 sequence: CASSRTGETYNEQFF. The CDR3 bases are TGTGCCAGCAGTCGGACAGGGGAGACCTACAATGAGCAGTTCTTC.